A single sample is the source of the 21 T cell receptor beta chains below, sequenced in a study of blood T cells in healthy people across ages. Alongside a J-beta primer mix, a sample-barcoded 5' primer served in a second PCR lasting about 6 to 11 cycles. TCRdb recomputed calls from the 5' RACE reads with MiXCR, one row per CDR3 protein. The table has about 1.8 million distinct CDR3 sequences, about 50% seen once; the top ten hold 2.1%. The sequencing input was blood. The origin of the receptors is a woman between 40 and 50 years old in good health.

This clonotype was observed a handful of times. The rearrangement joins TRBV2 to TRBJ1-2, with D unclear. The V end lost 1 base, the J end lost 8 bases, and 14 bases lay between the germline ends. CDR3 length: 14 residues. From germline, CDR1 is SNHLY and CDR2 FYNNEI. CDR3 amino acids: CASSEVYRVGGYTF. The CDR3 coding sequence is TGTGCCAGCAGTGAAGTGTATAGGGTGGGCGGCTACACCTTC.

Concerning this clonotype itself: A read error may account for a junction end that differs from germline. The chain joins TRBV20-1 to TRBJ1-5; 7 nucleotides match TRBD1. CDR3 size: 16 residues. CDR1 is DFQATT and CDR2 is SNEGSKA in the germline V gene (reference sequence). CDR3 DNA: TGCAGTGCTACCGACGCCGACAGGGTGTCGAATCAGTCCCAGCATTTT. Its protein is CSATDADRVSNQSQHF.

This clonotype has just a few counts. The chain links TRBV4-2 to TRBJ1-2; maybe TRBD1 (6 bases). Germline V gives CDR1 LGHNA, CDR2 YNFKEQ. This CDR3 is 13 amino acids long. Trimming removed 2 bases at V and 7 bases at J, with 11 bases between. The CDR3: CASSQTEGGGYTF. The CDR3 DNA sequence: TGTGCCAGCAGCCAAACCGAGGGGGGTGGCTACACCTTC.

The CDR3: CASSFEQGHAEAFF. The CDR3 region has the DNA TGTGCCAGCAGTTTCGAACAGGGGCATGCTGAAGCTTTCTTT. V usage is TRBV28 and J usage is TRBJ1-1; 7 nucleotides line up with TRBD1. The CDR3 consists of 14 residues. V dropped 3 bases and J dropped 6; count of bases not matched to a gene: 7. CDR1 MDHEN and CDR2 SYDVKM come from the germline V gene.

This chain joins TRBV4-3 and TRBJ2-7, with 7 bases identical to TRBD1. Germline CDR1 is LGHNA and CDR2 is YSLEER. The CDR3 consists of 15 residues. The V segment lost 1 base and the J segment 6 bases; nucleotides outside the gene matches: 9. CDR3 sequence (DNA): TGCGCCAGCAGCCAAGGGGACAGTCCCGGAATCGAGCAGTACTTC. Amino acid sequence: CASSQGDSPGIEQYF.

About this clonotype: A read error may account for a junction end that differs from germline. This sequence joins TRBV20-1 and TRBJ1-5; D is perhaps TRBD1 (5 bases). This CDR3 is built from 17 residues. The germline CDR1 and CDR2 sequences are DFQATT and SNEGSKA (reference sequence). The DNA for the CDR3 is TGCAGTGCCAGAGTCCTGGGGGGGAGGCATGGCAATCAGCCCCAGCATTTT. This encodes CSARVLGGRHGNQPQHF.

This clonotype has just a few counts. The V gene is TRBV5-5, the J gene TRBJ2-1; no firm D call. From germline, CDR1 is SGHKS and CDR2 YYEKEE (reference sequence). V lost 3 bases to trimming and J lost 0 bases, with 7 bases between them. This CDR3 comprises 14 residues. The CDR3 sequence is CASSSRHSYNEQFF. The CDR3 DNA reads as TGTGCCAGCAGCTCACGACACTCCTACAATGAGCAGTTCTTC.

The rearrangement joins TRBV6-2 or TRBV6-3 to TRBJ1-2, with 7 bases that match TRBD1. Germline V gene lookup returns CDR1 MNHEY and CDR2 SVGEGT. CDR3 length: 15 amino acids. V shed 2 bases, J shed 4 bases, and the junction held 7 bases outside the gene matches. The CDR3, as DNA: TGTGCCAGCAGTTACGGTCAGGGGGACCTCTATGGCTACACCTTC. Translated, it gives CASSYGQGDLYGYTF.

The chain uses TRBV27 and TRBJ2-6; D possibly corresponds to TRBD1 (6 bases). Germline lookup yields CDR1 MNHEY and CDR2 SMNVEV (reference sequence). The CDR3 is made up of 17 amino acids. The ends were cut back, 4 bases at V and 0 bases at J, with 13 bases in the middle. As DNA, the CDR3 is TGTGCCAGCAGTTCATTCGGACAGAACTCTGGGGCCAACGTCCTGACTTTC. It encodes CASSSFGQNSGANVLTF.

The V gene is TRBV9, the J gene TRBJ2-5, with 7 bases matching TRBD2. The ends lost 1 base at V and 4 bases at J; junction bases unmatched: 13. Germline V gene data show CDR1 as SGDLS and CDR2 as YYNGEE. CDR3 length: 17 amino acids. CDR3 loop: CASSVSSGKPAGETQYF. The CDR3 coding sequence is TGTGCCAGCAGCGTATCTAGCGGTAAACCCGCAGGAGAGACCCAGTACTTC.

This clonotype was seen only once. The genes are TRBV27 and TRBJ1-1; unclear D gene. V was shortened by 6 bases and J by 3 bases, with 20 bases between the two germline ends. This CDR3 is built from 16 residues. From germline, CDR1 is MNHEY and CDR2 SMNVEV (reference sequence). CDR3 residues: CASRPARSLPYTEAFF. In nucleotides, the CDR3 is TGTGCCAGCAGGCCGGCGCGATCTCTGCCTTACACTGAAGCTTTCTTT.

The chain combines TRBV28 with TRBJ1-5, with 7 bases lining up with TRBD1. V shed 6 bases and J 1 base; nucleotides not matched to a gene: 6. Germline V gene sequence: CDR1 MDHEN, CDR2 SYDVKM. The CDR3 extends over 15 amino acids. The CDR3 reads CASRLGGGSNQPQHF. In DNA form, the CDR3 reads TGTGCCAGCAGATTAGGAGGGGGCAGCAATCAGCCCCAGCATTTT. The full variable domain, in which reference TRBV28 and TRBJ1-5 provide the parts outside the CDR3, is DVKVTQSSRYLVKRTGEKVFLECVQDMDHENMFWYRQDPGLGLRLIYFSYDVKMKEKGDIPEGYSVSREKKERFSLILESASTNQTSMYLCASRLGGGSNQPQHFGDGTRLSIL.

The CDR3 DNA is TGTGCCAGCAGTCCGTCCCGGGGGGCCTCTGTCGGCACAGATACGCAGTATTTT. Protein: CASSPSRGASVGTDTQYF. The chain employs TRBV12-3 or TRBV12-4 and TRBJ2-3, with D possibly being TRBD2 (7 bases). V was pared by 5 bases and J by 1 base, with 22 bases between. The CDR3 sequence is 18 residues long.

The gene calls are TRBV20-1 and TRBJ1-4; D ambiguous. The germline V gene encodes CDR1 DFQATT and CDR2 SNEGSKA (reference sequence). The CDR3 has 15 amino acids. The germline V and J ends were trimmed by 5 bases and 4 bases, with 17 bases remaining between them. The CDR3 sequence is CSAQDPSQFNEKLFF. DNA for the CDR3: TGCAGTGCTCAAGACCCGTCACAGTTTAATGAAAAACTGTTTTTT.

The J gene is TRBJ1-5, the V gene TRBV25-1; TRBD1 matches 11 bases. Germline values: CDR1 MGHDK, CDR2 SYGVNS. This CDR3 has 14 residues. Trimming at V came to 11 bases and at J to 7 bases, leaving 10 bases not matched to a gene. CDR3 loop: CALSGQGARQPQHF. The CDR3 DNA sequence: TGTGCCTTGAGTGGACAGGGGGCTAGGCAGCCCCAGCATTTT.

CDR3 region: CSARTGGLWSYTF. The CDR3 bases are TGCAGTGCTCGGACAGGGGGCTTGTGGAGCTACACCTTC. This chain joins TRBV20-1 and TRBJ2-7; 11 bases fit TRBD1. The DNA end is a closer match to TRBJ1-2, so the J assignment may be wrong. Germline V gene data show CDR1 as DFQATT and CDR2 as SNEGSKA (reference sequence). This CDR3 region has 13 residues.

V is TRBV20-1 and J is TRBJ2-3, with TRBD2 identical over 11 bases. Germline V gene data show CDR1 as DFQATT and CDR2 as SNEGSKA (reference sequence). This CDR3 region has 14 residues. The CDR3 spells CSPIPSGRSDTQYF. The CDR3 nucleotides are TGCAGCCCTATACCTAGCGGGAGGTCAGATACGCAGTATTTT.

This chain connects TRBV20-1 to TRBJ2-3, with TRBD2 matching 16 bases. The CDR3 runs to 15 residues. J gave up 8 bases and V 5 bases, and 7 bases lay outside the gene matches. Germline loops: CDR1 DFQATT, CDR2 SNEGSKA (reference sequence). CDR3 amino acids: CSAFGTSGGETTQYF. CDR3 DNA sequence: TGCAGTGCTTTCGGGACTAGCGGGGGGGAGACTACGCAGTATTTT.

This clonotype was seen a handful of times. The chain is built from TRBV7-2 and TRBJ1-2; D is unclear. The ends were cut back, 5 bases at V and 4 bases at J, with 11 bases in the middle. The CDR3 covers 13 residues. The germline V gene has CDR1 SGHTA and CDR2 FQGNSA. CDR3 amino acids: CASSLSSGYGYTF. Here the CDR3 DNA reads TGTGCCAGCAGCCTATCCTCTGGCTATGGCTACACCTTC.

The genes are TRBV4-1 and TRBJ1-5; D ambiguous. The V end lost 0 bases, the J end lost 5 bases, and 11 bases lay between the germline ends. Germline V gene sequence: CDR1 MGHRA, CDR2 YSYEKL. The CDR3 has 15 residues. The CDR3: CASSQDSGFHQPQHF. The DNA for the CDR3 is TGCGCCAGCAGCCAAGATTCGGGTTTCCATCAGCCCCAGCATTTT.

The DNA for the CDR3 is TGTGCCAGCAGCCCTGAAAGGGGGGCCGGCAATCAGCCCCAGCATTTT. Translated: CASSPERGAGNQPQHF. The chain couples TRBV5-6 to TRBJ1-5, with a possible D match to TRBD1 (6 bases). In germline, CDR1 is SGHDT, CDR2 YYEEEE. The CDR3 contains 16 residues. The V and J ends lost 4 bases and 2 bases respectively, with 16 bases between them.